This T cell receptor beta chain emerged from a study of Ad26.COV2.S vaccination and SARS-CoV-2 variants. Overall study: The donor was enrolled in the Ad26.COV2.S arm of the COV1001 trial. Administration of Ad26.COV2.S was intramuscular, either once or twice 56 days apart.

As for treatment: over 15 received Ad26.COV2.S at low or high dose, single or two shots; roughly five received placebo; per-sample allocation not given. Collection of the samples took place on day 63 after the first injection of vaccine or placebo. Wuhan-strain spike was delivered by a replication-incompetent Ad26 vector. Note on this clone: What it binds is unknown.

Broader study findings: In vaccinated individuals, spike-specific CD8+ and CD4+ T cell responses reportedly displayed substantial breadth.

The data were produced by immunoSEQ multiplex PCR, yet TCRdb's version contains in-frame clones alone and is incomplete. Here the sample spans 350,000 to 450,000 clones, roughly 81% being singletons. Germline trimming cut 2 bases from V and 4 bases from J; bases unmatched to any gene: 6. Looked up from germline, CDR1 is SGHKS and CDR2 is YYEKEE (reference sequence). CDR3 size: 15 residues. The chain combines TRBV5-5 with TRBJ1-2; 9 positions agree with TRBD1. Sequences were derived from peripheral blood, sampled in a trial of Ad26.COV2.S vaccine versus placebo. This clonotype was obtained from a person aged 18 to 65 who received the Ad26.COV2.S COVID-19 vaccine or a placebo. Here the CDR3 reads CASSFGQGIFYGYTF. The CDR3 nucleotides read TGTGCCAGCAGCTTCGGACAGGGGATATTCTATGGCTACACCTTC.